This T cell receptor beta chain was identified in a study of blood T cell repertoires in COVID-19. Whole-study context: Sample material is recorded as cDNA or gDNA derived from T cells, B-cell-depleted T cells, or PBMCs.

This CDR3 has 13 residues. The germline V and J ends were trimmed by 4 bases and 2 bases, with 9 bases remaining between them. Germline V gives CDR1 MNHEY, CDR2 SVGAGI. Measured with immunoSEQ multiplex PCR; TCRdb has only the in-frame clones, and not every one. The sample records about 250,000 clones, just over 85% being singletons. This clone was detected only once. Participants were aged about 18 to 95 years, lived in 20 to 25 US areas, and enrolled virtually. Membership in each cohort depended on participant-reported clinical history. Before being deemed recovered, Cohort 3 donors had two negative PCRs, clearance, or symptom resolution.

The rearrangement joins TRBV6-5 to TRBJ2-7; D possibly corresponds to TRBD1 (6 bases). Input material: PBMCs or T cells enriched from blood (not recorded which). The receptor comes from a man aged 18-30 years who had recovered from COVID-19. This chain's CDR3 is CASSLGGTYEQYF. CDR3 nucleotides: TGTGCCAGCAGTTTAGGGGGTACCTACGAGCAGTACTTC.